Listed here are 5 T cell receptor beta chains from one sample, sequenced in a study of T cells in Graves' hyperthyroidism and ophthalmopathy. Regions amplified from RNA transcripts were the TCR beta CDR3 regions. Initially, a first-round RT-PCR of the TCR CDR3 employed the HTBI primer set. TCRdb redid the calling of the multiplex PCR reads with MiXCR, one entry per CDR3 protein. In the table there are fewer than 250,000 distinct CDR3 sequences, about a sixth of which are singletons. Sequenced: blood. The receptors derive from a woman in her late teens or twenties with Graves' ophthalmopathy.

The V and J genes are TRBV5-1 and TRBJ2-3; 9 nucleotides align to TRBD1. Trimming took 0 bases from V and 5 from J; bases not matched to a gene: 7. The CDR3 has 16 residues. In germline, CDR1 is SGHRS, CDR2 YFSETQ. CDR3 loop: CASSLEPQGAGDTQYF. In nucleotides, the CDR3 is TGCGCCAGCAGCTTGGAACCACAGGGGGCGGGAGATACGCAGTATTTT.

This clonotype was seen at least ten times. V is TRBV7-8 and J is TRBJ1-3; D ambiguous. The germline V gene encodes CDR1 SGHVS and CDR2 FQNEAQ. The V gene lost 3 bases and the J gene lost 0 bases, with 6 bases spanning the gap. The CDR3 length is 14 residues. This CDR3 is CASSLGSSGNTIYF. The CDR3 DNA follows: TGTGCCAGCAGCTTGGGGAGCTCTGGAAACACCATATATTTT.

This clonotype showed up many times. The J gene is TRBJ2-1, the V gene TRBV6-2 or TRBV6-3, with 10 bases lining up with TRBD2. V lost 2 bases, J lost 7 bases, and 5 bases stayed unmatched. Per the germline V gene, CDR1 is MNHEY and CDR2 is SVGEGT. The CDR3 extends over 15 amino acids. Here the CDR3 DNA reads TGTGCCAGCAGTTACAGCGGGAGGGCCGGGAATGAGCAGTTCTTC. Its translation: CASSYSGRAGNEQFF.

The V gene is TRBV15, the J gene TRBJ2-7; 8 bases map to TRBD2. V trimming: 3 bases; J trimming: 5 bases; junction bases outside the gene matches: 3. The CDR3 length is 13 residues. The germline V gene encodes CDR1 LNHNV and CDR2 YYDKDF (reference sequence). The CDR3 spells CATSRSGSNEQYF. The CDR3 DNA reads as TGTGCCACCAGCAGGAGCGGGAGCAACGAGCAGTACTTC.

This CDR3 reads CAILLDSRETQYF. In DNA, the CDR3 is TGTGCCATTTTACTAGATTCGCGAGAGACCCAGTACTTC. The chain joins TRBV2 to TRBJ2-5; D possibly corresponds to TRBD2 (5 bases). The CDR3 is 13 amino acids. The germline gives CDR1 SNHLY, CDR2 FYNNEI. Trimming removed 10 bases from V and 4 bases from J, with 16 bases in between.